Sequencing of this T cell receptor beta chain was carried out in a study of T cells in Graves' hyperthyroidism and ophthalmopathy. Notes on the study in general: The model made its ophthalmopathy prediction, and onset followed a median approximately 7 months later. Most expanded thyroid clonotypes above 0.001 also appeared in blood.

RNA transcripts yielded amplified TCR beta CDR3 regions. HTBI primers were the set used in a first-round RT-PCR of the TCR CDR3. TCRdb fed the multiplex PCR reads into MiXCR, producing one record per CDR3 protein. The sample includes some 700,000 distinct CDR3 sequences, 15% to 20% of them seen just once. The germline CDR1 and CDR2 sequences are SGHAT and FQNNGV. Germline trimming cut 0 bases from V and 7 bases from J; bases unmatched to any gene: 11. There are 17 residues in the CDR3. This clonotype was counted a few times. Its antigen is still unknown. The specimen was blood. This sequence joins TRBV11-2 and TRBJ2-1; 8 nucleotides align to TRBD1. The source of this sequence is a man aged 50-59 years with Graves' hyperthyroidism. CDR3 loop: CASSLEGRQGARNEQFF. CDR3 sequence (DNA): TGTGCCAGCAGCTTAGAAGGAAGGCAGGGGGCGCGAAATGAGCAGTTCTTC.